This TCR beta chain was recovered during a study of T cells expressing NK-cell markers. Germline V gene sequence: CDR1 SGHKS, CDR2 YYEKEE (reference sequence). This CDR3 comprises 16 residues. Reprocessing the 5' RACE reads, TCRdb reports a single entry for every CDR3 protein and omits DNA. Here the sample table reports 400,000 to 550,000 distinct CDR3 sequences. The chain has TRBV5-5 and TRBJ2-3. This TCR was recovered from a woman aged 18 to 75 in good health. Sequencing was performed on blood T cells: a sorted CD56 or NKG2C T cell subset, CD4+ or CD8+ T cells, or bulk PBMC T cells (not recorded which). This CDR3 reads CASSLGPTPSTDTQYF.